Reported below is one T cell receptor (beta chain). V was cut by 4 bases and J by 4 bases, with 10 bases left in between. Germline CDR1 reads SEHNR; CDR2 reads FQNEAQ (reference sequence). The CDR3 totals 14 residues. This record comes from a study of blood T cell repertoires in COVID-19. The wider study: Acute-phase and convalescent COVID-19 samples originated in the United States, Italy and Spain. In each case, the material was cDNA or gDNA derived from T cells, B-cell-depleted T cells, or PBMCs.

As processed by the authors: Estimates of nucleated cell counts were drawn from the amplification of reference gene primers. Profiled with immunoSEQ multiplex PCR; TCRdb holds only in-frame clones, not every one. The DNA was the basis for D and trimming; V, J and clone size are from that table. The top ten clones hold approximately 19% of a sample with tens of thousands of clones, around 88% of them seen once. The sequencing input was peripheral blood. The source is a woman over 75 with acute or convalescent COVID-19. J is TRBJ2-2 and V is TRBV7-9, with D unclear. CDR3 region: CASSSLAGTGELFF. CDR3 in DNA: TGTGCCAGCAGCTCTTTAGCTGGCACCGGGGAGCTGTTTTTT.